The 18 T cell receptor beta chains below come from one sample, sequenced in a study of blood T cell repertoires in COVID-19 (dated by TCRdb to 2018 to 2020). The method behind the library was the immunoSEQ multiplex PCR assay. TCRdb provides this immuneACCESS table in a form limited to in-frame rearrangements. Some clones are lacking; in checked studies, under half of them reflect an unresolved V gene, and why the rest are absent is not known. Counted in this sample were about 140,000 clones; 65% to 80% of them appeared once. The top ten hold around 12% of the sample. Sequenced input: peripheral blood. These receptors were collected from a man aged 80 or over with acute or convalescent COVID-19.

The V call is TRBV4-1, the J call TRBJ1-1; D unclear. V lost 0 bases and J lost 5, with 10 bases in between. Germline lookup yields CDR1 MGHRA and CDR2 YSYEKL. CDR3 size: 14 residues. CDR3 in amino acids: CASSQERQATEAFF. The CDR3, as DNA: TGCGCCAGCAGCCAAGAAAGACAAGCTACTGAAGCTTTCTTT.

There are a few counts of this clone. The CDR3 bases are TGTGCCAGCTTAAAGCGGGGACGGATCACTAGCACAGATACGCAGTATTTT. It is translated as CASLKRGRITSTDTQYF. This rearrangement joins TRBV28 to TRBJ2-3, with TRBD2 identical over 7 bases. V shed 8 bases and J 0 bases; nucleotides not matched to a gene: 14. Germline V lookup: CDR1 MDHEN, CDR2 SYDVKM. This CDR3 has 17 amino acids.

The chain employs TRBV5-1 and TRBJ1-3, with D hard to call. Germline-derived CDR1 and CDR2 are SGHRS and YFSETQ. V was cut by 1 base and J by 0 bases, with 2 bases left in between. The CDR3 length is 13 residues. The CDR3 loop reads CASSLYSGNTIYF. As DNA, the CDR3 is TGCGCCAGCAGCTTGTACTCTGGAAACACCATATATTTT.

This clone was observed a handful of times. CDR3 bases: TGCGCCAGCAGCCAAGAATGGTCGTATGGGGACAGGGAGGTCCGGCCCTCCTACGAGCAGTACTTC. Its protein is CASSQEWSYGDREVRPSYEQYF. The gene calls are TRBV4-1 and TRBJ2-7; 9 bases fit TRBD1. Unmatched junction bases numbered 21, after V lost 0 bases and J lost 0 bases. Germline V CDR1 and CDR2: MGHRA, YSYEKL. The CDR3 totals 22 residues.

On this clone itself: The same CDR3 arises from other DNA sequences in this sample as well. In DNA form, the CDR3 reads TGCGCCAGCAGCTTGGCCGGGAACACTGAAGCTTTCTTT. Amino acid sequence: CASSLAGNTEAFF. This chain joins TRBV5-1 and TRBJ1-1; D is uncertain. Trimming cost V 0 bases and J 1 base, with 4 bases left between them. Per the germline V gene, CDR1 is SGHRS and CDR2 is YFSETQ. This CDR3 has 13 amino acids.

The V and J genes are TRBV28 and TRBJ2-7; TRBD1 might be the D (7 bases). The germline V and J ends were trimmed by 6 bases and 3 bases, with 15 bases remaining between them. The CDR3 loop spans 14 amino acids. The germline CDR1 and CDR2 sequences are MDHEN and SYDVKM. The CDR3 loop is CASSLTGRNYEQYF. As DNA, the CDR3 is TGTGCCAGCAGCTTGACAGGGAGGAACTACGAGCAGTACTTC.

This chain links TRBV6-2 or TRBV6-3 with TRBJ2-5; tentatively, D is TRBD1 (6 bases). Germline lookup yields CDR1 MNHEY and CDR2 SVGEGT. V lost 4 bases and J lost 5, with 26 bases in between. There are 18 residues in the CDR3. CDR3 sequence: CASSFPRDTTIPGETQYF. For the CDR3, the DNA is TGTGCCAGCAGTTTCCCGAGGGACACGACCATCCCGGGGGAGACCCAGTACTTC.

The chain links TRBV27 to TRBJ2-2; TRBD2 agrees at 13 bases. V gave up 6 bases and J gave up 8 bases; unmatched junction bases: 6. CDR3 length: 15 amino acids. Germline-derived CDR1 and CDR2 are MNHEY and SMNVEV (reference sequence). CDR3 residues: CASSPTSGGLGELFF. CDR3 DNA: TGTGCCAGCAGCCCGACTAGCGGGGGGCTGGGGGAGCTGTTTTTT.

The V gene is TRBV18, the J gene TRBJ2-6; tentative D call: TRBD2 (5 bases). Trimming removed 9 bases at V and 2 bases at J, with 8 bases between. CDR3 length: 13 residues. The germline V gene encodes CDR1 KGHSH and CDR2 LQKENI. This CDR3 reads CASGGAGANVLTF. Here the CDR3 DNA reads TGTGCCAGTGGAGGTGCTGGGGCCAACGTCCTGACTTTC.

This clone was found a few times. This sequence joins TRBV19 and TRBJ1-1, with D perhaps TRBD1 (6 bases). V shed 7 bases and J shed 3 bases, with 21 bases lying between them. Germline CDR1 and CDR2: LNHDA and SQIVND (reference sequence). This CDR3 has 16 residues. The CDR3 spells CASTAGRGLSYTEAFF. The CDR3 nucleotides are TGTGCCAGTACCGCCGGCAGGGGCTTAAGTTACACTGAAGCTTTCTTT.

This clone was counted many times. As DNA, the CDR3 is TGTGCCAGCAGGGCGGGGGTTGGACAGGGGAGCTACGAGCAGTACTTC. Protein product: CASRAGVGQGSYEQYF. The genes are TRBV2 and TRBJ2-7; TRBD1 matches 9 bases. The length of the CDR3 is 16 residues. Trimming removed 6 bases from V and 3 bases from J; junction bases left unmatched: 12. Germline assignment: CDR1 SNHLY and CDR2 FYNNEI.

The sample holds one count of this clone. This chain uses TRBV7-9 with TRBJ2-1; TRBD2 is a possible D gene (5 bases). CDR1 and CDR2 from the germline V gene are SEHNR and FQNEAQ (reference sequence). The CDR3 length is 13 residues. V was cut by 3 bases and J by 5 bases, with 8 bases left in between. The CDR3 region has the DNA TGTGCCAGCAGCTTGGGAGCTCACAATGAGCAGTTCTTC. Its protein is CASSLGAHNEQFF.

V and J are TRBV5-5 and TRBJ2-3; 11 bases are a match to TRBD2. CDR3 length equals 15 residues. J was trimmed by 9 bases and V by 2 bases; bases with no gene match: 8. Germline V gene sequence: CDR1 SGHKS, CDR2 YYEKEE (reference sequence). The CDR3, as DNA: TGTGCCAGCAGCTTAGGAACTAGCGGGGGTTTGACGCAGTATTTT. Translated: CASSLGTSGGLTQYF. The full variable domain, in which reference TRBV5-5 and TRBJ2-3 provide the parts outside the CDR3, is DAGVTQSPTHLIKTRGQQVTLRCSPISGHKSVSWYQQVLGQGPQFIFQYYEKEERGRGNFPDRFSARQFPNYSSELNVNALLLGDSALYLCASSLGTSGGLTQYFGPGTRLTVL.

The chain combines TRBV2 with TRBJ1-2; a possible D gene is TRBD1 (5 bases). Germline values: CDR1 SNHLY, CDR2 FYNNEI. The CDR3 is made up of 11 amino acids. V lost 5 bases and J lost 7, with 8 bases in between. DNA for the CDR3: TGTGCCAGCAGTATCGACAGTGGCTACACCTTC. The encoded protein is CASSIDSGYTF.

V is TRBV9 and J is TRBJ2-3, with 9 bases identical to TRBD2. V dropped 2 bases and J dropped 0; count of bases not matched to a gene: 10. Germline CDR1 is SGDLS and CDR2 is YYNGEE. This CDR3 region has 18 residues. For the CDR3, the DNA is TGTGCCAGCAGCGTCTCGGCGGGGGGGGGCGCTAGCACAGATACGCAGTATTTT. Translating gives CASSVSAGGGASTDTQYF.

The CDR3 DNA reads as TGTGCCAGCAGCTCTTGGGACAGGGGACCTGAAGCTTTCTTT. Protein sequence: CASSSWDRGPEAFF. The chain recombines TRBV7-9 with TRBJ1-1; 10 bases fit TRBD1. The CDR3 has 14 residues. After removal of 4 bases from V and 6 bases from J, the junction contained 5 bases not matched to a gene. CDR1 and CDR2 (germline): SEHNR, FQNEAQ (reference sequence).

This chain uses TRBV6-5 with TRBJ2-3; TRBD2 matches at 12 bases. The CDR3 has 15 amino acids. The junction had 8 bases not matched to a gene; V was cut back by 10 bases and J by 3 bases. Germline-derived CDR1 and CDR2 are MNHEY and SVGAGI. The CDR3 sequence is CAISSSGGATDTQYF. The CDR3 coding sequence is TGTGCCATTTCTTCTAGCGGGGGGGCGACAGATACGCAGTATTTT.

V gene TRBV6-1 combines with J gene TRBJ2-5, with 7 bases aligning to TRBD1. Germline CDR1 and CDR2: MNHNS and SASEGT. CDR3 length equals 15 residues. V shed 3 bases and J 2 bases; nucleotides not matched to a gene: 6. CDR3 nucleotide sequence: TGTGCCAGCAGTGACCAACCGACAGGGCAAGAGACCCAGTACTTC. As protein: CASSDQPTGQETQYF.